Listed here are 27 T cell receptor beta chains from one sample, sequenced in a study of STAT3 mutations in large granular lymphocyte leukemia. General observations from the study: Every T-cell large granular lymphocyte leukemia patient had at least one immunodominant TCR beta clonotype.

What these receptors recognize is not known. Using immunoSEQ multiplex PCR, the repertoire was profiled, and TCRdb retains in-frame clones only, with some absent. The table includes tens of thousands of clones, approximately 83% detected once. Material: peripheral blood mononuclear cells. Source of these receptors: a man aged 55 to 70 with T-cell large granular lymphocyte leukemia. Some clones in this sample may be carry-over from other donors' samples.

The chain uses TRBV28 and TRBJ2-3; maybe TRBD2 (6 bases). V was pared by 3 bases and J by 4 bases, with 17 bases between. The CDR3 has 16 amino acids. CDR1 is MDHEN and CDR2 is SYDVKM in the germline V gene. The CDR3 sequence: CASSLGSGLGPDTQYF. CDR3 DNA sequence: TGTGCCAGCAGTTTGGGGAGCGGGCTAGGCCCAGATACGCAGTATTTT.

The rearrangement links TRBV30 to TRBJ2-3, with a possible D match to TRBD1 (6 bases). CDR1 and CDR2 (germline): GTSNPN, SVGIG (reference sequence). This CDR3 comprises 14 residues. Trimming removed 5 bases at V and 6 bases at J, with 18 bases between. The CDR3 DNA reads TGTGCCTGGTCAGGGGACCGTGGGTCCGATACGCAGTATTTT. It codes for CAWSGDRGSDTQYF. The full variable domain, its missing parts supplied by reference TRBV30 and TRBJ2-3, is SQTIHQWPATLVQPVGSPLSLECTVEGTSNPNLYWYRQAAGRGLQLLFYSVGIGQISSEVPQNLSASRPQDRQFILSSKKLLLSDSGFYLCAWSGDRGSDTQYFGPGTRLTVL.

V usage is TRBV11-2 and J usage is TRBJ1-1; D possibly corresponds to TRBD1 (5 bases). The CDR3 is 18 residues long. From germline, CDR1 is SGHAT and CDR2 FQNNGV. The V end was cut by 5 bases, the J end by 5 bases, with 27 bases between. The CDR3 DNA sequence: TGTGCCAGCAGCCCAACTAGGTTAGGGGCCTCCCTGGGGACTGAAGCTTTCTTT. Translating gives CASSPTRLGASLGTEAFF.

The chain has TRBV30 and TRBJ1-2, with 11 positions matching TRBD1. The CDR3 extends over 15 amino acids. Germline V gene lookup returns CDR1 GTSNPN and CDR2 SVGIG (reference sequence). With 3 bases clipped from V and 0 bases from J, the junction kept 3 bases outside the gene matches. The CDR3 nucleotides are TGTGCCTGGAGGGAGGGACAGGGGGCTAACTATGGCTACACCTTC. Translated, it gives CAWREGQGANYGYTF.

This clone appeared a single time. The chain links TRBV28 to TRBJ2-1; TRBD2 matches at 7 bases. Germline trimming cut 3 bases from V and 4 bases from J; bases unmatched to any gene: 12. The CDR3 has 17 residues. Germline V gene sequence: CDR1 MDHEN, CDR2 SYDVKM. Here the CDR3 reads CASSFRFGRESYNEQFF. The CDR3 region has the DNA TGTGCCAGCAGTTTTCGTTTCGGGCGGGAGTCGTACAATGAGCAGTTCTTC.

The chain uses TRBV6-5 and TRBJ2-5; no reliable D call. This CDR3 comprises 14 residues. The germline V gene has CDR1 MNHEY and CDR2 SVGAGI. V lost 2 bases and J lost 5, with 12 bases in between. As DNA, the CDR3 is TGTGCCAGCAGTTACCCCGGACCAGGCGAGACCCAGTACTTC. It codes for CASSYPGPGETQYF.

The V gene is TRBV30, the J gene TRBJ2-5; D perhaps matches TRBD2 (7 bases). Per germline, CDR1 GTSNPN and CDR2 SVGIG (reference sequence). V lost 3 bases and J 2 bases, leaving 19 bases between the germline ends. There are 16 residues in the CDR3. In DNA form, the CDR3 reads TGTGCCTGGAGAGCCTGGGGGGGCGCGGGGCAAGAGACCCAGTACTTC. Its protein product is CAWRAWGGAGQETQYF.

The chain carries TRBV5-4 and TRBJ1-5; tentative D call: TRBD1 (5 bases). From germline, CDR1 is SGHNT and CDR2 YYREEE (reference sequence). CDR3 length: 16 residues. The V and J ends lost 2 bases and 5 bases respectively, with 17 bases between them. The DNA of the CDR3 is TGTGCCAGCAGCTTTGTGAGGGGAGTTATGGATCAGCCCCAGCATTTT. Its protein product is CASSFVRGVMDQPQHF. The full variable domain, in which reference TRBV5-4 and TRBJ1-5 provide the parts outside the CDR3, is ETGVTQSPTHLIKTRGQQVTLRCSSQSGHNTVSWYQQALGQGPQFIFQYYREEENGRGNFPPRFSGLQFPNYSSELNVNALELDDSALYLCASSFVRGVMDQPQHFGDGTRLSIL.

This rearrangement joins TRBV28 to TRBJ2-7, with 8 bases that match TRBD1. This CDR3 spans 12 amino acids. Germline-derived CDR1 and CDR2 are MDHEN and SYDVKM. The CDR3 loop reads CGSGTGSYEQYF. For the CDR3, the DNA is TGTGGCTCGGGGACAGGTTCCTACGAGCAGTACTTC.

This sequence joins TRBV29-1 and TRBJ2-1; 10 nucleotides line up with TRBD1. CDR1 SQVTM and CDR2 ANQGSEA come from the germline V gene. CDR3 length: 12 residues. V trimming: 7 bases; J trimming: 10 bases; junction bases outside the gene matches: 7. The CDR3 is CSARQGAYEQFF. The CDR3 nucleotides read TGCAGCGCAAGACAGGGGGCATACGAGCAGTTCTTC.

The CDR3 here is CASSFDGSRGDTQYF. CDR3 nucleotides: TGTGCCAGCAGCTTTGACGGGAGTCGGGGAGATACGCAGTATTTT. The V and J genes are TRBV7-2 and TRBJ2-3; D might be TRBD2 (6 bases). Germline V lookup: CDR1 SGHTA, CDR2 FQGNSA. This CDR3 has 15 residues. Trimming took 3 bases from V and 5 from J, leaving 15 bases between them. Full variable domain (outside the CDR3, taken from reference TRBV7-2 and TRBJ2-3): GAGVSQSPSNKVTEKGKDVELRCDPISGHTALYWYRQSLGQGLEFLIYFQGNSAPDKSGLPSDRFSAERTGGSVSTLTIQRTQQEDSAVYLCASSFDGSRGDTQYFGPGTRLTVL.

This sequence joins TRBV6-4 and TRBJ1-6; D is ambiguous. The CDR3 is made up of 15 amino acids. Between the trimmed V and J ends, which lost 6 bases and 8 bases, there was a span of 17 bases. Germline CDR1 reads MRHNA; CDR2 reads SNTAGT. The CDR3 here is CASSATLSWDSPLHF. CDR3 bases: TGTGCCAGCAGCGCGACTCTCTCTTGGGATTCACCCCTCCACTTT.

The chain is built from TRBV10-3 and TRBJ2-3, with 13 bases identical to TRBD2. The CDR3 loop spans 16 amino acids. Germline CDR1 ENHRY, CDR2 SYGVKD. Trimming removed 10 bases from V and 4 bases from J; junction bases left unmatched: 11. The CDR3 coding sequence is TGTGCCACCGCAAATACTAGCGGGAGGGCCTCAGATACGCAGTATTTT. Protein sequence: CATANTSGRASDTQYF.

The chain employs TRBV4-3 and TRBJ2-7, with 9 bases that match TRBD2. The CDR3 loop spans 15 amino acids. Germline V CDR1 and CDR2: LGHNA, YSLEER. V was clipped by 1 base and J by 3 bases; unmatched bases: 4. The CDR3 DNA reads TGCGCCAGCAGCCAAGGGATGACTAGCGGCTACGAGCAGTACTTC. Its protein is CASSQGMTSGYEQYF.

This rearrangement joins TRBV27 to TRBJ2-3; 10 nucleotides line up with TRBD2. This CDR3 region has 14 residues. The ends lost 7 bases at V and 5 bases at J; junction bases unmatched: 6. Germline-derived CDR1 and CDR2 are MNHEY and SMNVEV (reference sequence). In DNA form, the CDR3 reads TGTGCCAGCAAGAGCGGGAGGGCCCGAGATACGCAGTATTTT. Amino acid sequence: CASKSGRARDTQYF.

The rearrangement uses TRBV5-1 and TRBJ2-1, with 9 bases lining up with TRBD2. The V segment lost 4 bases and the J segment 0 bases; nucleotides outside the gene matches: 8. This CDR3 contains 17 residues. The V gene's germline CDR1 is SGHRS and CDR2 YFSETQ. CDR3 nucleotides: TGCGCCAGCAGCGGGACTAGCCGGGCCCTCTCCTACAATGAGCAGTTCTTC. It specifies CASSGTSRALSYNEQFF.

The J gene is TRBJ2-3, the V gene TRBV28; weak D call: TRBD2 (6 bases). Looked up from germline, CDR1 is MDHEN and CDR2 is SYDVKM. The CDR3 consists of 17 residues. V lost 3 bases, J lost 2 bases, and 18 bases lay in between. Here the CDR3 reads CASSLGPRGTHTDTQYF. The CDR3 region has the DNA TGTGCCAGCAGTTTGGGACCGCGGGGCACCCACACAGATACGCAGTATTTT.

This sequence joins TRBV5-4 and TRBJ2-5, with D perhaps matching TRBD2 (6 bases). This CDR3 has 13 amino acids. Trimming left V 7 bases short and J 1 base short, with 11 bases between. Germline V gene sequence: CDR1 SGHNT, CDR2 YYREEE (reference sequence). The CDR3 DNA sequence: TGTGCCAGCGCAGCGGGCCCCCAAGAGACCCAGTACTTC. Protein sequence: CASAAGPQETQYF.

This CDR3 reads CAIKARASGIETQYF. CDR3 DNA: TGTGCCATCAAAGCCAGGGCTAGCGGGATAGAGACCCAGTACTTC. The rearrangement links TRBV10-3 to TRBJ2-5; 9 bases align to TRBD2. Germline trimming cut 7 bases from V and 4 bases from J; bases unmatched to any gene: 10. The germline V gene encodes CDR1 ENHRY and CDR2 SYGVKD. CDR3 length: 15 residues.

The V call is TRBV5-4, the J call TRBJ2-3, with 7 bases that match TRBD1. This CDR3 comprises 17 residues. V shed 2 bases and J 0 bases; nucleotides not matched to a gene: 9. Germline-derived CDR1 and CDR2 are SGHNT and YYREEE (reference sequence). The CDR3 here is CASSLLTGTKSTDTQYF. The CDR3, as DNA: TGTGCCAGCAGCTTACTGACAGGGACGAAAAGCACAGATACGCAGTATTTT.

This clone appeared a single time. DNA for the CDR3: TGTGCCAGCAGCTTAGATCCTGGGTCCTACGAGCAGTACTTC. Encoded protein: CASSLDPGSYEQYF. The chain is built from TRBV7-8 and TRBJ2-7; D remains unclear. The CDR3 spans 14 residues. Trimming removed 1 base at V and 1 base at J, with 8 bases between. Germline CDR1 is SGHVS and CDR2 is FQNEAQ.

V usage is TRBV19 and J usage is TRBJ2-7, with 7 bases that match TRBD2. This CDR3 comprises 13 residues. Germline values: CDR1 LNHDA, CDR2 SQIVND (reference sequence). V shed 2 bases and J 2 bases; nucleotides not matched to a gene: 0. The chain's CDR3 is CASSISGAYEQYF. As DNA, the CDR3 is TGTGCCAGTAGTATAAGCGGGGCCTACGAGCAGTACTTC.

This sequence joins TRBV30 and TRBJ2-7; D is tentatively TRBD1 or TRBD2 (5 bases each). This CDR3 has 18 amino acids. Trimming pared 3 bases from V and 0 bases from J, leaving 24 bases between. Germline lookup yields CDR1 GTSNPN and CDR2 SVGIG (reference sequence). Here the CDR3 reads CAWSRPRDAAPSSYEQYF. CDR3 DNA: TGTGCCTGGAGCCGACCCCGGGACGCAGCCCCGAGCTCCTACGAGCAGTACTTC.

The chain carries TRBV30 and TRBJ1-4; D gene unclear. Trimming removed 2 bases from V and 8 bases from J, with 18 bases in between. Germline V gene lookup returns CDR1 GTSNPN and CDR2 SVGIG (reference sequence). The CDR3 sequence is 15 residues long. The CDR3 sequence is CAWSSDRASGEKLFF. CDR3 DNA: TGTGCCTGGAGTTCGGACCGGGCCTCGGGGGAAAAACTGTTTTTT.

V gene TRBV30 combines with J gene TRBJ2-5; a weak D match, TRBD2 (5 bases). The CDR3 is 14 amino acids. Trimming cost V 0 bases and J 3 bases, with 11 bases left between them. Germline CDR1 GTSNPN, CDR2 SVGIG (reference sequence). CDR3 in amino acids: CAWSVKAVEETQYF. The CDR3 nucleotides are TGTGCCTGGAGTGTAAAAGCGGTTGAAGAGACCCAGTACTTC.

The chain is built from TRBV6-5 and TRBJ2-5; D possibly corresponds to TRBD2 (6 bases). Germline V CDR1 and CDR2: MNHEY, SVGAGI. V lost 2 bases, J lost 4 bases, and 14 bases lay in between. The CDR3 contains 15 residues. The CDR3 bases are TGTGCCAGCAGTTACGTCGGGGGAGTGGGAGAGACCCAGTACTTC. Its translation: CASSYVGGVGETQYF.

J is TRBJ2-3 and V is TRBV5-1; no clear D gene. This CDR3 region has 13 residues. From germline, CDR1 is SGHRS and CDR2 YFSETQ. Trimming left V 0 bases short and J 6 bases short, with 8 bases between. CDR3 protein: CASSLDSSDTQYF. CDR3 DNA: TGCGCCAGCAGCTTGGACTCCTCCGATACGCAGTATTTT.